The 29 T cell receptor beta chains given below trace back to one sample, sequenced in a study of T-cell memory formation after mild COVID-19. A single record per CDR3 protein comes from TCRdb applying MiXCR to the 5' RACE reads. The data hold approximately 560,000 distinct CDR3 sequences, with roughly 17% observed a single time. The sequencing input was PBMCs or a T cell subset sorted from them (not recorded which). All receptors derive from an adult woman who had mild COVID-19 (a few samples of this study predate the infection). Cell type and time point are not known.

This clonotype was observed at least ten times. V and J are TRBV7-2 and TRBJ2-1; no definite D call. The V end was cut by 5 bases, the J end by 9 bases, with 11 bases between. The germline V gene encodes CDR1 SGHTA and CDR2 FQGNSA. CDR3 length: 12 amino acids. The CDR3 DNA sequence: TGTGCCAGCAGCATTCAAAAGGGTGAGCAGTTCTTC. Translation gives CASSIQKGEQFF.

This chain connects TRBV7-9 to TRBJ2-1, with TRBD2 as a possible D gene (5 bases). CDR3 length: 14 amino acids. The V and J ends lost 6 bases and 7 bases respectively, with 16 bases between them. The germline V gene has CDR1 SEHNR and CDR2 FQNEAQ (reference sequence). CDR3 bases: TGTGCCAGCAGGCTCGGAGGACCTAAAAATGAGCAGTTCTTC. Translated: CASRLGGPKNEQFF.

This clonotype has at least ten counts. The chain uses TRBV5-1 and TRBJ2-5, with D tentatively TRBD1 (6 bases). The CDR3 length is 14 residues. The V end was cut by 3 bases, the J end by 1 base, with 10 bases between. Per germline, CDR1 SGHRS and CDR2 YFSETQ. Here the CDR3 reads CASSSGQTQETQYF. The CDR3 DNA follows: TGCGCCAGCAGCTCCGGACAGACCCAAGAGACCCAGTACTTC.

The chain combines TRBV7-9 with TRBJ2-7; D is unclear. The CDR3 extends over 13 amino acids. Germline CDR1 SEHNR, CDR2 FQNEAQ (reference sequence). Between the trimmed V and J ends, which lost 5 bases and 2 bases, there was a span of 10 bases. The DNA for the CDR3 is TGTGCCAGCAGCCTCAGAGAGGCCTACGAGCAGTACTTC. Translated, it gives CASSLREAYEQYF.

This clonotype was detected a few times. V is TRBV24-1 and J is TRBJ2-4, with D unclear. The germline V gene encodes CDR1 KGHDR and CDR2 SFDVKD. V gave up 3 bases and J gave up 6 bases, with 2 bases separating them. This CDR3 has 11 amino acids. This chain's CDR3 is CATSDLNIQYF. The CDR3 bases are TGTGCCACCAGTGATCTAAACATTCAGTACTTC.

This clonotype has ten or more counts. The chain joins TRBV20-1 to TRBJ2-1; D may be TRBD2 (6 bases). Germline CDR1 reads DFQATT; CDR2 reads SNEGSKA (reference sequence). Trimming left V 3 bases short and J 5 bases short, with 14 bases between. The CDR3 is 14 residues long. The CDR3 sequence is CSARGGSENNEQFF. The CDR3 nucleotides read TGCAGTGCTAGGGGGGGTAGCGAGAACAATGAGCAGTTCTTC.

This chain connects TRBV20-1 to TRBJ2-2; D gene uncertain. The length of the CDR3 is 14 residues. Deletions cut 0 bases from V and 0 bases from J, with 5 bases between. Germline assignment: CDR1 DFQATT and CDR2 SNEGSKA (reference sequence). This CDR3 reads CSAREPANTGELFF. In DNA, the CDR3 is TGCAGTGCTAGAGAGCCAGCGAACACCGGGGAGCTGTTTTTT.

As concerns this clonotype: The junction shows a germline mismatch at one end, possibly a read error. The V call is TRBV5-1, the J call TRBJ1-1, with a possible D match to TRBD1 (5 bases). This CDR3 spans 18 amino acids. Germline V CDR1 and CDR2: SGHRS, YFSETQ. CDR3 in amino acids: CASSLYRGEEYRNAEAFF. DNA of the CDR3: TGCGCCAGCAGCTTGTATCGGGGGGAAGAATATAGGAACGCTGAAGCTTTCTTT.

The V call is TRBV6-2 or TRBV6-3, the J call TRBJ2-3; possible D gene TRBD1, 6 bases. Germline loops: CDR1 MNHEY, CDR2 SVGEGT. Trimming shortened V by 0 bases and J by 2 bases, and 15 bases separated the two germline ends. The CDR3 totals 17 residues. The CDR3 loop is CASSYSFRGSTTDTQYF. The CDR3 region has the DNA TGTGCCAGCAGTTACTCGTTCAGGGGCTCAACCACAGATACGCAGTATTTT.

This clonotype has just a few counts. CDR3 in amino acids: CASSLDPGVSTEAFF. The CDR3 bases are TGCGCCAGCAGCTTGGATCCAGGGGTATCCACTGAAGCTTTCTTT. The chain carries TRBV5-1 and TRBJ1-1, with D maybe TRBD1 (6 bases). V was trimmed by 0 bases and J by 4 bases, leaving 13 bases between them. This CDR3 is built from 15 residues. CDR1 SGHRS and CDR2 YFSETQ come from the germline V gene.

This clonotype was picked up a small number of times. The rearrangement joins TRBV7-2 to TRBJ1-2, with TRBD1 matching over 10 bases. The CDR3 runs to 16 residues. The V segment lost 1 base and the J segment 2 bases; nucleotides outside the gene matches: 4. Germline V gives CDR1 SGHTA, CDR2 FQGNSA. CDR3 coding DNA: TGTGCCAGCAGCTTAGAGGCGACAGGGGGCAACTATGGCTACACCTTC. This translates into CASSLEATGGNYGYTF. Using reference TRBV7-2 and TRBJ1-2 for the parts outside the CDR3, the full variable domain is GAGVSQSPSNKVTEKGKDVELRCDPISGHTALYWYRQSLGQGLEFLIYFQGNSAPDKSGLPSDRFSAERTGGSVSTLTIQRTQQEDSAVYLCASSLEATGGNYGYTFGSGTRLTVV.

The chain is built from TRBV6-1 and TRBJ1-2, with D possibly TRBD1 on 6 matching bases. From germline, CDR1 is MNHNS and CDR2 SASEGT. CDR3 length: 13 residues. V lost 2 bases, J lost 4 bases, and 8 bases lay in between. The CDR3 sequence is CASSEWTAYGYTF. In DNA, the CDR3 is TGTGCCAGCAGTGAATGGACAGCCTATGGCTACACCTTC.

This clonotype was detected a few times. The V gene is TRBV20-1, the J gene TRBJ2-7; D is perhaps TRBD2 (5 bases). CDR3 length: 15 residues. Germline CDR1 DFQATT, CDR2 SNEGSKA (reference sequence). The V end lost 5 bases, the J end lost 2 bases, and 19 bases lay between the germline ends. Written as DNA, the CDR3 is TGCAGTGCTCCTAGCAGCCAAGCGTCCCCCTACGAGCAGTACTTC. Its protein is CSAPSSQASPYEQYF.

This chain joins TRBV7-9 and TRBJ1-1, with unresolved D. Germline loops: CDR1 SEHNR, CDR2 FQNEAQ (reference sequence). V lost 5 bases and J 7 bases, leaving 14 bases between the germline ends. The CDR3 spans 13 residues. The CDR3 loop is CASSRYRESEAFF. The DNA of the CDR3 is TGTGCCAGCAGCCGATACAGAGAAAGTGAAGCTTTCTTT.

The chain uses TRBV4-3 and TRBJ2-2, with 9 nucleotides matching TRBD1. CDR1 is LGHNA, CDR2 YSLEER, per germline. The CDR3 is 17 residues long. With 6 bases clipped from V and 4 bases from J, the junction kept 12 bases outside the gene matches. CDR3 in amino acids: CASSQKEGQGGTGELFF. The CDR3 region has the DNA TGCGCCAGCAGTCAAAAGGAGGGACAGGGAGGCACCGGGGAGCTGTTTTTT.

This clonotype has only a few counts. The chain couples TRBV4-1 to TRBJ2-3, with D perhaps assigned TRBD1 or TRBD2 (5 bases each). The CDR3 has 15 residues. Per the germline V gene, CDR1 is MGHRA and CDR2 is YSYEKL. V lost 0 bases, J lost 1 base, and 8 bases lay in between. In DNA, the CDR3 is TGCGCCAGCAGCCAAGATGGGACCCGCACAGATACGCAGTATTTT. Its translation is CASSQDGTRTDTQYF.

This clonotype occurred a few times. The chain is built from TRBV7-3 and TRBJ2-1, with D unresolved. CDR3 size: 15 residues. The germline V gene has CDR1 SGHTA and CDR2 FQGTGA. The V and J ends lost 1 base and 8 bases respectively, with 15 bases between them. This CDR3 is CASSLSLSAYDEQFF. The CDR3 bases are TGTGCCAGCAGCTTAAGCCTTTCTGCTTACGATGAGCAGTTCTTC.

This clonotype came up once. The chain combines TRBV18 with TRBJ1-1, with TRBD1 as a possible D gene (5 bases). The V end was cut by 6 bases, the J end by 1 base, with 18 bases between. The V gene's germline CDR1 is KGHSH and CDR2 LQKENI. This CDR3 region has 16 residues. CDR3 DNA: TGTGCCAGCTCCCTTACAATTCCTACAGGGAACACTGAAGCTTTCTTT. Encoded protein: CASSLTIPTGNTEAFF.

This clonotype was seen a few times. CDR3 amino acids: CAIPARRYNEQFF. CDR3 coding DNA: TGTGCCATCCCAGCGAGACGGTACAATGAGCAGTTCTTC. The chain couples TRBV25-1 to TRBJ2-1; D remains unclear. Germline V gene lookup returns CDR1 MGHDK and CDR2 SYGVNS. With 10 bases removed from V and 4 bases from J, the gap between germline ends came to 14 bases. This CDR3 comprises 13 residues.

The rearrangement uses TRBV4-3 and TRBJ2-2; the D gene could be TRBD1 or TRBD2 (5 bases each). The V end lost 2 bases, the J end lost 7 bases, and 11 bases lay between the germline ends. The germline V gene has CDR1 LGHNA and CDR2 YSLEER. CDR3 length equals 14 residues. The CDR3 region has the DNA TGCGCCAGCAGCCAATGGGGGACGGGCGGGGAGCTGTTTTTT. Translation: CASSQWGTGGELFF.

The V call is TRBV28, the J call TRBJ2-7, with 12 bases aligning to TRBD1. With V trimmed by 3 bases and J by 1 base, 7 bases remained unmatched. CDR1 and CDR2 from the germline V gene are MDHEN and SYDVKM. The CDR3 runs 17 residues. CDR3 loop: CASSFRDRGLYSYEQYF. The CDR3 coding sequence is TGTGCCAGCAGTTTCCGGGACAGGGGGCTATATTCCTACGAGCAGTACTTC. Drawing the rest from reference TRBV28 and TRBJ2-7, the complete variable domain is DVKVTQSSRYLVKRTGEKVFLECVQDMDHENMFWYRQDPGLGLRLIYFSYDVKMKEKGDIPEGYSVSREKKERFSLILESASTNQTSMYLCASSFRDRGLYSYEQYFGPGTRLTVT.

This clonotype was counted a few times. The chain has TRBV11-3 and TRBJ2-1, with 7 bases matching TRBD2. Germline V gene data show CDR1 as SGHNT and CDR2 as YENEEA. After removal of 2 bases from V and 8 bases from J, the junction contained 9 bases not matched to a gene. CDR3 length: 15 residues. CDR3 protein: CASSLWLAESHEQFF. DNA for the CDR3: TGTGCCAGCAGCTTATGGCTAGCGGAGAGCCATGAGCAGTTCTTC.

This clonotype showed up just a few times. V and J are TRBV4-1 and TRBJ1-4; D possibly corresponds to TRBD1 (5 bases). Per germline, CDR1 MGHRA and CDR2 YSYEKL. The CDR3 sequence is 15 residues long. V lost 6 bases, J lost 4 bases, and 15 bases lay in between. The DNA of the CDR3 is TGCGCCAGCAGACCAAGAAGACAGAATAATGAAAAACTGTTTTTT. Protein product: CASRPRRQNNEKLFF.

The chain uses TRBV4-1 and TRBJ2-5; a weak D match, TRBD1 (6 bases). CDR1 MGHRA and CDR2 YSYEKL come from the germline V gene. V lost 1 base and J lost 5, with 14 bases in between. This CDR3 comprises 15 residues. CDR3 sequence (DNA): TGCGCCAGCAGCCAAGCGACCAGGGGAGAGGAGACCCAGTACTTC. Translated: CASSQATRGEETQYF.

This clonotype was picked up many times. The CDR3, as DNA: TGTGCCACCAGCAGAGACCCAGGCTACCAAGAGACCCAGTACTTC. Amino acid sequence: CATSRDPGYQETQYF. The chain joins TRBV15 to TRBJ2-5; the D is unclear. The ends were cut back, 0 bases at V and 0 bases at J, with 8 bases in the middle. The CDR3 sequence is 15 residues long. Germline V gene sequence: CDR1 LNHNV, CDR2 YYDKDF (reference sequence).

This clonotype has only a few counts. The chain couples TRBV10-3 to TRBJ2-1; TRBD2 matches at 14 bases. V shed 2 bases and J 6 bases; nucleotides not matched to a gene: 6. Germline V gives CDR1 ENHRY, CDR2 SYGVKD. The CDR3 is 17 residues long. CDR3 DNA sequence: TGTGCCATCAGTGAGCCCCCGACTAGCGGGAGGGGCAATGAGCAGTTCTTC. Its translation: CAISEPPTSGRGNEQFF.

The CDR3 sequence is CASIPDKGTISYNEQFF. The CDR3 DNA sequence: TGTGCCAGCATACCTGATAAGGGGACGATCTCCTACAATGAGCAGTTCTTC. The gene calls are TRBV5-5 and TRBJ2-1; D tentatively fits TRBD1 or TRBD2 (5 bases each). The length of the CDR3 is 17 residues. The ends were cut back, 6 bases at V and 0 bases at J, with 19 bases in the middle. CDR1 and CDR2 (germline): SGHKS, YYEKEE (reference sequence).

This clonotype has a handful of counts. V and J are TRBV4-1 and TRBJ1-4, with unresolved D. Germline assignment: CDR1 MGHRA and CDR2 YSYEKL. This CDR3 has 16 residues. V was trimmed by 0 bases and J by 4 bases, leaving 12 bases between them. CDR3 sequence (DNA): TGCGCCAGCAGCCAAGATCTTACAGTGAATAATGAAAAACTGTTTTTT. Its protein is CASSQDLTVNNEKLFF.

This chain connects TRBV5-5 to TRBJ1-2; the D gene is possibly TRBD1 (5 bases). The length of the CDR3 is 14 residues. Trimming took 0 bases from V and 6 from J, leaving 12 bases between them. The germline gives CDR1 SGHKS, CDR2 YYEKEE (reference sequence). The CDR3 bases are TGTGCCAGCAGCTTGGGGGGGATGATCAATGGCTACACCTTC. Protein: CASSLGGMINGYTF.